Shown below are 20 T cell receptor beta chains from a single sample sequenced in a study of blood T cell repertoires in COVID-19. The assay was immunoSEQ multiplex PCR, and TCRdb's table has in-frame clones only and misses some. The repertoire holds 300,000 to 400,000 clones, with around 89% as singletons. What was sequenced was peripheral blood. The origin of the receptors is a woman aged 45-60 years with active or convalescent COVID-19.

Concerning this clone: This sample includes further DNA sequences coding for the same CDR3. The gene calls are TRBV15 and TRBJ1-2; 7 nucleotides agree with TRBD1. Germline trimming cut 1 base from V and 4 bases from J; bases unmatched to any gene: 3. Germline CDR1 reads LNHNV; CDR2 reads YYDKDF (reference sequence). CDR3 length equals 14 residues. The CDR3 DNA is TGTGCCACCAGCAGAGGTCAGGGGGGCTATGGCTACACCTTC. The encoded protein is CATSRGQGGYGYTF. The whole variable domain, filled in from reference TRBV15 and TRBJ1-2, reads DAMVIQNPRYQVTQFGKPVTLSCSQTLNHNVMYWYQQKSSQAPKLLFHYYDKDFNNEADTPDNFQSRRPNTSFCFLDIRSPGLGDTAMYLCATSRGQGGYGYTFGSGTRLTVV.

In regard to this clone: At the DNA level, this CDR3 is encoded by other sequences in the same sample as well. The chain couples TRBV5-1 to TRBJ1-1, with 10 bases lining up with TRBD1. This CDR3 contains 15 residues. The junction had 3 bases not matched to a gene; V was cut back by 0 bases and J by 4 bases. Per the germline V gene, CDR1 is SGHRS and CDR2 is YFSETQ. The CDR3 nucleotides are TGCGCCAGCAGCTTGGGACAGGGGGCGGGCACTGAAGCTTTCTTT. Encoded protein: CASSLGQGAGTEAFF.

The V and J genes are TRBV12-3 or TRBV12-4 and TRBJ1-2, with D tentatively TRBD1 (5 bases). The germline V and J ends were trimmed by 5 bases and 4 bases, with 11 bases remaining between them. This CDR3 has 13 residues. The CDR3 spells CASSTRGAYGYTF. CDR3 nucleotides: TGTGCCAGCAGTACAAGGGGTGCCTATGGCTACACCTTC.

The chain links TRBV9 to TRBJ2-7; 7 bases align to TRBD2. V shed 4 bases, J shed 1 base, and the junction held 2 bases outside the gene matches. The CDR3 sequence is 13 residues long. Germline V gene data show CDR1 as SGDLS and CDR2 as YYNGEE. This CDR3 reads CASSQAGSYEQYF. Written as DNA, the CDR3 is TGTGCCAGCAGCCAAGCGGGATCCTACGAGCAGTACTTC.

This chain joins TRBV19 and TRBJ1-4, with 7 bases identical to TRBD1. J lost 3 bases, V lost 4 bases, and 8 bases had no gene match. CDR3 length: 16 residues. From germline, CDR1 is LNHDA and CDR2 SQIVND (reference sequence). CDR3 DNA sequence: TGTGCCAGTAGTACTATTTCGACAGGGTCTAATGAAAAACTGTTTTTT. Amino acid sequence: CASSTISTGSNEKLFF.

This chain joins TRBV5-1 and TRBJ1-2; D might be TRBD1 (6 bases). Germline V gene lookup returns CDR1 SGHRS and CDR2 YFSETQ. CDR3 length: 16 amino acids. V dropped 3 bases and J dropped 0 bases, with 15 bases sitting between them. The CDR3 here is CASSSTTGTPNYGYTF. CDR3 bases: TGCGCCAGCAGCTCGACAACAGGGACACCTAACTATGGCTACACCTTC.

The rearrangement joins TRBV25-1 to TRBJ2-7, with TRBD1 as a possible D gene (6 bases). The CDR3 totals 17 residues. Germline-derived CDR1 and CDR2 are MGHDK and SYGVNS. V shed 1 base and J shed 3 bases, with 19 bases lying between them. The CDR3, as DNA: TGTGCCAGCAGTGAATCAGGGCAGGGGTTCAGGATCTACGAGCAGTACTTC. This encodes CASSESGQGFRIYEQYF.

The gene calls are TRBV6-2 or TRBV6-3 and TRBJ1-1; tentatively, D is TRBD1 (5 bases). V was trimmed by 2 bases and J by 5 bases, leaving 18 bases between them. The CDR3 runs to 16 residues. The germline gives CDR1 MNHEY, CDR2 SVGEGT. CDR3 residues: CASSYQYAGSGTEAFF. The DNA for the CDR3 is TGTGCCAGCAGTTACCAGTATGCAGGGTCGGGTACTGAAGCTTTCTTT.

The chain is built from TRBV30 and TRBJ2-7, with D possibly TRBD1 on 6 matching bases. CDR3 length equals 13 residues. The germline V gene encodes CDR1 GTSNPN and CDR2 SVGIG (reference sequence). V was trimmed by 4 bases and J by 2 bases, leaving 12 bases between them. CDR3 residues: CAWTNRVTYEQYF. CDR3 bases: TGTGCCTGGACTAACAGGGTTACCTACGAGCAGTACTTC.

CDR3 coding DNA: TGCAGCGTTGAAGAGCACGGGGGTTTACGTGCAGATACGCAGTATTTT. Residues: CSVEEHGGLRADTQYF. The V call is TRBV29-1, the J call TRBJ2-3, with TRBD2 as a possible D gene (6 bases). Germline V CDR1 and CDR2: SQVTM, ANQGSEA. The CDR3 totals 16 residues. Between the trimmed V and J ends, which lost 0 bases and 4 bases, there was a span of 17 bases.

The CDR3 protein is CASSLTSGTSHGGGYTF. The CDR3 DNA is TGTGCCAGCAGCTTAACTTCAGGGACATCCCATGGGGGAGGCTACACCTTC. The rearrangement uses TRBV7-9 and TRBJ1-2; D is perhaps TRBD1 (6 bases). In germline, CDR1 is SEHNR, CDR2 FQNEAQ (reference sequence). CDR3 size: 17 residues. The V and J ends lost 2 bases and 8 bases respectively, with 24 bases between them.

This sequence joins TRBV6-2 or TRBV6-3 and TRBJ1-2; 9 nucleotides match TRBD1. The CDR3 consists of 15 residues. Germline V gene sequence: CDR1 MNHEY, CDR2 SVGEGT. Trimming took 5 bases from V and 7 from J; bases not matched to a gene: 11. The chain's CDR3 is CASSQGQGKSLGYTF. The CDR3 region has the DNA TGTGCCAGCAGTCAGGGACAGGGAAAATCTCTTGGCTACACCTTC.

The V gene is TRBV6-5, the J gene TRBJ2-1, with a tentative D call TRBD2 (6 bases). The CDR3 spans 14 residues. Germline V gives CDR1 MNHEY, CDR2 SVGAGI. The germline V and J ends were trimmed by 4 bases and 8 bases, with 15 bases remaining between them. CDR3 sequence: CASSWGEAIDEQFF. CDR3 coding DNA: TGTGCCAGCAGTTGGGGGGAGGCAATAGATGAGCAGTTCTTC.

This chain uses TRBV4-1 with TRBJ2-3, with TRBD2 matching over 9 bases. CDR3 size: 15 residues. The V gene end was trimmed by 3 bases and the J gene end by 5 bases; junction bases not matched to a gene: 6. Per the germline V gene, CDR1 is MGHRA and CDR2 is YSYEKL. Here the CDR3 reads CASSHIAGAEDTQYF. In DNA form, the CDR3 reads TGCGCCAGCAGCCACATAGCGGGGGCTGAAGATACGCAGTATTTT.

The V gene is TRBV7-9, the J gene TRBJ2-1; a weak D match, TRBD1 (5 bases). CDR3 length: 13 residues. Germline assignment: CDR1 SEHNR and CDR2 FQNEAQ (reference sequence). V was shortened by 2 bases and J by 4 bases, with 6 bases between the two germline ends. The chain's CDR3 is CASSLQGYNEQFF. The CDR3 nucleotides are TGTGCCAGCAGCTTACAGGGATACAATGAGCAGTTCTTC.

Written as DNA, the CDR3 is TGTGCCACCAGCAGAGATCGAGGCAGCTACAATGAGCAGTTCTTC. Encoded protein: CATSRDRGSYNEQFF. The genes are TRBV15 and TRBJ2-1; D unclear. The CDR3 contains 15 residues. Deletions cut 0 bases from V and 3 bases from J, with 9 bases between. CDR1 is LNHNV, CDR2 YYDKDF, per germline (reference sequence).

This clone came up many times. The chain is built from TRBV4-2 and TRBJ2-1; TRBD2 aligns across 7 bases. The junction had 5 bases not matched to a gene; V was cut back by 0 bases and J by 3 bases. Germline V gene lookup returns CDR1 LGHNA and CDR2 YNFKEQ. CDR3 length: 16 amino acids. Written as DNA, the CDR3 is TGTGCCAGCAGCCAAGATCGAGCGGGAAGCTACAATGAGCAGTTCTTC. Translated: CASSQDRAGSYNEQFF.

The gene calls are TRBV30 and TRBJ2-2, with a weak D call TRBD1 (6 bases). This CDR3 is 15 amino acids long. V lost 7 bases, J lost 2 bases, and 17 bases lay in between. Germline V gene lookup returns CDR1 GTSNPN and CDR2 SVGIG (reference sequence). CDR3 bases: TGTGCCTCCTTCCCGCCAGGGGTTAACACCGGGGAGCTGTTTTTT. It codes for CASFPPGVNTGELFF.

Turning to this clone: A read error may account for a junction end that differs from germline. V gene TRBV7-7 combines with J gene TRBJ1-4; possible D gene TRBD1, 5 bases. The CDR3 is made up of 15 amino acids. CDR1 SSHAT and CDR2 FNYEAQ come from the germline V gene (reference sequence). The DNA for the CDR3 is TGTGCTAGCAGCTTAGCGTTGGGGGGGAATGAAAAACTGTTTTTT. Its translation: CASSLALGGNEKLFF.

In the case of this clone: One junction end does not reproduce the germline sequence, and a read error may be involved. This chain joins TRBV7-7 and TRBJ2-6; 7 bases are shared with TRBD1. Per germline, CDR1 SSHAT and CDR2 FNYEAQ (reference sequence). The CDR3 runs to 15 residues. CDR3 residues: CASSRDSSGANVLTF. For the CDR3, the DNA is TGTGCTAGCAGCCGGGACAGTTCTGGGGCCAACGTCCTGACTTTC.